A single T cell receptor beta chain is shown here with its context. The antigen is unknown. This entry belongs to a study of T cell responses to AZD1222 COVID-19 vaccine. General observations from the study: Seropositive at baseline were only five or six AZD1222 recipients.

The method was immunoSEQ multiplex PCR; TCRdb's version includes in-frame clones alone and lacks a portion of them. The table includes approximately 200,000 clones, just over 90% detected once. Germline CDR1 and CDR2: SGHRS and YFSETQ. This CDR3 contains 16 residues. The V gene lost 0 bases and the J gene lost 0 bases, with 11 bases spanning the gap. This specimen was peripheral blood, taken 28 days after the second AZD1222 dose. The TCR originated in an adult who received the AZD1222 COVID-19 vaccine. This chain connects TRBV5-1 to TRBJ2-3, with D unclear. CDR3 sequence (DNA): TGCGCCAGCAGCTTGGCGGCTGCCTCTAGCACAGATACGCAGTATTTT. As protein: CASSLAAASSTDTQYF.